These 2 T cell receptor beta chains share one sample of origin, sequenced in a study of cytotoxic CD8 clonotypes in ibrutinib-treated CLL. Assay: immunoSEQ multiplex PCR; the TCRdb copy retains only in-frame clones and omits some. The sample consists of over 45,000 clones, 56% of them appearing once. The sequenced sample was PBMCs, obtained after 24 months of ibrutinib treatment. The origin of the receptors is a human donor with chronic lymphocytic leukemia.

The chain recombines TRBV2 with TRBJ2-5, with TRBD2 identical over 12 bases. CDR3 length: 14 residues. V lost 10 bases and J lost 5; bases outside the gene matches: 8. Germline values: CDR1 SNHLY, CDR2 FYNNEI. As DNA, the CDR3 is TGTGCCAACACACTAGCGGGAGGTGGGGAGACCCAGTACTTC. This sequence encodes CANTLAGGGETQYF.

There are a few counts of this clone. The chain couples TRBV15 to TRBJ2-1; 8 bases are shared with TRBD2. Germline values: CDR1 LNHNV, CDR2 YYDKDF (reference sequence). V dropped 5 bases and J dropped 1; count of bases not matched to a gene: 7. There are 16 residues in the CDR3. The CDR3 DNA sequence: TGTGCCACCAGCTCGCTGACTAGCGTTTCCTACAATGAGCAGTTCTTC. Amino acid sequence: CATSSLTSVSYNEQFF.